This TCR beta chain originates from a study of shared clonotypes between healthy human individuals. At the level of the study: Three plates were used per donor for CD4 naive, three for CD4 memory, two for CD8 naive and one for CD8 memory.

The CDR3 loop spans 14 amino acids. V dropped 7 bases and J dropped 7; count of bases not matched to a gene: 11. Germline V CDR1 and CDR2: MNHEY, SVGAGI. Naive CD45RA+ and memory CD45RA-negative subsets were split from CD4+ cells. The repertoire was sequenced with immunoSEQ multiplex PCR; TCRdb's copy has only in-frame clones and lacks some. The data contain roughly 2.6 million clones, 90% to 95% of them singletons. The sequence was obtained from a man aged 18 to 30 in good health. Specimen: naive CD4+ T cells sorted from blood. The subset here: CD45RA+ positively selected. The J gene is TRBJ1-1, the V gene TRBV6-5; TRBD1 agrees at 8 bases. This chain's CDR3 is CASNSPGGNGEAFF. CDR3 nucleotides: TGTGCCAGCAATTCCCCAGGGGGCAACGGTGAAGCTTTCTTT.